The sequence of this T cell receptor beta chain was determined in a study of blood T cells in healthy people across ages. Study-wide findings and caveats: A strong correlation was seen between TCR beta diversity and naive T cell percentage. Unsorted PBMC input precluded a conclusive naive versus antigen-experienced comparison.

A second PCR, run for roughly 7 to 11 cycles, used a sample-barcoded 5' primer plus a J-beta primer mix. From the 5' RACE reads, TCRdb called clonotypes with MiXCR, one entry per CDR3 protein. The table lists roughly 800,000 distinct CDR3 sequences, nearly 60% of them singletons, with about 20% in the top ten. In the case of this clonotype: Its specificity is unknown.

Every donor provided roughly 10 milliliters of peripheral blood. The clonotype was recovered from a man aged 25 to 40 in good health. Input material: blood.

CDR3 sequence (DNA): TGTGCCAGCAGCCAACCTACTAGCGGGAGGGCCTCCTACGAGCAGTACTTC. Encoded protein: CASSQPTSGRASYEQYF. The J gene is TRBJ2-7, the V gene TRBV4-2, with TRBD2 matching over 13 bases. V was clipped by 2 bases and J by 0 bases; unmatched bases: 4. This CDR3 is 17 amino acids long. Germline CDR1 and CDR2: LGHNA and YNFKEQ.